This is a list of T cell receptor beta chains from one sample in a study of blood T cells in healthy people across ages. TCRdb itself ran the 5' RACE reads through MiXCR, one entry per CDR3 protein. The profile covers 1.5 million to 2 million distinct CDR3 sequences, with approximately 50% appearing a single time and around 2.1% taken by the ten largest. The sample taken for sequencing was blood. Receptors were obtained from a woman in her thirties or forties in good health. Each CDR3 is given with its conserved first and last residue. A D gene is named only where the DNA matches it firmly. The size of a clone is reported for some rows only, either as once, few or many, or as a class for expanded clones.

j_call	clone_size	d_call	v_call	cdr3_length	cdr3_nt	cdr3_aa
TRBJ2-3	.	.	TRBV18	15	TGTGCCAGCTCTCTGGACTTGGAGGGGGGCGATACGCAGTATTTT	CASSLDLEGGDTQYF
TRBJ2-5	few	TRBD1	TRBV5-1	15	TGCGCCAGCAGCCCCCGGGACAGGTATCAAGAGACCCAGTACTTC	CASSPRDRYQETQYF
TRBJ2-2	.	TRBD1	TRBV10-1	15	TGCGCCAGCAGTGATCCGGGACAGGGTCCCGGGGAGCTGTTTTTT	CASSDPGQGPGELFF
TRBJ2-5	.	.	TRBV5-1	14	TGCGCCAGCAGCTTGGAGTCCGGGAAGGAGACCCAGTACTTC	CASSLESGKETQYF
TRBJ2-3	.	TRBD2	TRBV4-2	16	TGTGCCAGCAGCCACGCTCCGGGACTAGCTGTTGATACGCAGTATTTT	CASSHAPGLAVDTQYF
TRBJ1-2	.	.	TRBV7-2	16	TGTGCCAGCAGCGCTAACCGCCAGGGGTTTAACTATGGCTACACCTTC	CASSANRQGFNYGYTF
TRBJ1-2	few	.	TRBV27	14	TGTGCCAGCAGTGGGACTCGGGGCCTTTATGGCTACACCTTC	CASSGTRGLYGYTF
TRBJ1-6	.	.	TRBV15	15	TGTGCCACCAGCAGGAGGGACGGCGTAAATTCACCCCTCCACTTT	CATSRRDGVNSPLHF
TRBJ2-1	.	.	TRBV15	16	TGTGCCACCAGCAGAGATTGGAACGGGGAGGCGAATGAGCAGTTCTTC	CATSRDWNGEANEQFF
TRBJ2-6	.	.	TRBV7-9	13	TGTGCCAGCAGCTCCGGTTGGGCCAACGTCCTGACTTTC	CASSSGWANVLTF
TRBJ2-1	.	TRBD1	TRBV7-8	15	TGTGCCAGCAGCCCTAGGACAGGGGAGTACAATGAGCAGTTCTTC	CASSPRTGEYNEQFF
TRBJ2-3	.	.	TRBV9	14	TGTGCCAGCAGCGCTACGGGACACACAGATACGCAGTATTTT	CASSATGHTDTQYF
TRBJ2-7	few	TRBD1	TRBV20-1	13	TGCAGTGCTTTTTCAGGGGGCGGTTACGAGCAGTACTTC	CSAFSGGGYEQYF
TRBJ2-7	few	.	TRBV3-1	17	TGTGCCAGCAGCCTACGGACTATGAGCCTAAATCGCAACGAGCAGTACTTT	CASSLRTMSLNRNEQYF
TRBJ1-2	few	TRBD1	TRBV20-1	13	TGCCGACCGGAGGGAGGGACAGCCTATGGCTACACCTTC	CRPEGGTAYGYTF
TRBJ1-2	few	TRBD1	TRBV20-1	15	TGCAGTGCTAGAGATCAGACAGGGGGAAACTATGGCTACACCTTC	CSARDQTGGNYGYTF
TRBJ2-7	.	.	TRBV28	14	TGTGCCAGCAGTTTATCGGCGGGCCGCTACGAGCAGTACTTC	CASSLSAGRYEQYF
TRBJ1-2	.	.	TRBV5-1	15	TGCGCCAGCAGCTTAGGGACCCAGACCAGCTATGGCTACACCTTC	CASSLGTQTSYGYTF
TRBJ2-3	.	TRBD2	TRBV2	16	TGTGCCAGCAGCCTGGGACTAGCGGGGCTCTCAGATACGCAGTATTTT	CASSLGLAGLSDTQYF
TRBJ2-7	few	.	TRBV29-1	14	TGCAGCGTCGCGCGGGGTAGCGGTCCCTACGAGCAGTACTTC	CSVARGSGPYEQYF
TRBJ1-1	once	TRBD1	TRBV4-3	15	TGCGCCAGCAGCCAGGGGACAGGGGGAGGCACTGAAGCTTTCTTT	CASSQGTGGGTEAFF
TRBJ2-1	once	TRBD1	TRBV7-2	15	TGTGCCAGCAGCTTAGCCCAACAGGGGGCGGGTGAGCAGTTCTTC	CASSLAQQGAGEQFF
TRBJ2-5	.	.	TRBV4-1	14	TGCGCCAGCAGCCAAGTTTTGGTAGTAGAGACCCAGTACTTC	CASSQVLVVETQYF
TRBJ2-2	once	.	TRBV5-1	15	TGCGCCAGCAGCTTGACAGTTTCGAACACCGGGGAGCTGTTTTTT	CASSLTVSNTGELFF
TRBJ2-2	.	.	TRBV2	13	TGTGCCAACAAGATCCAGAACACCGGGGAGCTGTTTTTT	CANKIQNTGELFF
TRBJ2-3	.	.	TRBV29-1	11	TGCAGCGTTGGAATGGTGGATACGCAGTATTTT	CSVGMVDTQYF
TRBJ2-3	few	TRBD2	TRBV28	17	TGTGCCAGCAGTTCCCCTAATAGCGGGGGGCTCACAGATACGCAGTATTTT	CASSSPNSGGLTDTQYF
TRBJ1-6	few	.	TRBV4-3	16	TGCGCCAGCAGTTTAACAGGGCCCTCCTATAATTCACCCCTCCACTTT	CASSLTGPSYNSPLHF